This T cell receptor beta chain was recovered during a study of blood T cell repertoires in COVID-19. Turning to the study itself: Sources were T cells, B-cell-depleted T cells, or PBMCs; the material itself was cDNA or gDNA.

Per the original data handling: Nucleated cell number was recorded as an estimate derived from reference gene primer amplification. Generated by immunoSEQ multiplex PCR, the TCRdb table keeps only in-frame clones and is missing some. V, J and clone size derive from that table, while D and trimming were established from the DNA sequence. This sample has roughly 190,000 clones, with around 87% found just once. The CDR3 loop spans 13 amino acids. The V end was cut by 3 bases, the J end by 4 bases, with 11 bases between. CDR1 is SGHRS, CDR2 YFSETQ, per germline. A note on this clone: Other nucleotide sequences from this sample produce the same CDR3.

V is TRBV5-1 and J is TRBJ2-7; D is unclear. Sequenced: peripheral blood. The sequence was collected from a man between 18 and 35 years old with active or convalescent COVID-19. CDR3 DNA: TGCGCCAGCAGCTGGTCCGGAGCTTACGAGCAGTACTTC. Its translation is CASSWSGAYEQYF. Complete variable domain (other parts from reference TRBV5-1 and TRBJ2-7): KAGVTQTPRYLIKTRGQQVTLSCSPISGHRSVSWYQQTPGQGLQFLFEYFSETQRNKGNFPGRFSGRQFSNSRSEMNVSTLELGDSALYLCASSWSGAYEQYFGPGTRLTVT.